One and the same sample provided the 16 T cell receptor beta chains below, sequenced in a study of a mutant IDH1 vaccine in newly diagnosed glioma. Sample time point: week 47, end of study. The vaccine gave 300 ug of a 20-mer mutant IDH1 peptide subcutaneously per dose. Sequenced by immunoSEQ multiplex PCR; TCRdb stores in-frame clones only, minus some. The data hold tens of thousands of clones, with around 82% observed a single time. No antigen has been identified for these receptors. The sample here was PBMCs, taken from a glioma patient whose treatment included an IDH1 peptide vaccine. Source of these receptors: a man in his late teens or twenties with glioma. Some clones in this sample may be carry-over from other donors' samples.

The rearrangement uses TRBV5-4 and TRBJ1-4, with 9 nucleotides matching TRBD1. The germline V gene encodes CDR1 SGHNT and CDR2 YYREEE (reference sequence). Trimming cost V 4 bases and J 3 bases; bases outside gene matches: 4. The CDR3 consists of 15 residues. CDR3 sequence reads: CASSPRTGANEKLFF. CDR3 nucleotide sequence: TGTGCCAGCAGCCCGCGGACAGGGGCTAATGAAAAACTGTTTTTT.

J is TRBJ1-2 and V is TRBV6-5; the D gene is possibly TRBD1 (6 bases). Trimming cost V 7 bases and J 9 bases, with 21 bases left between them. The CDR3 contains 14 residues. The germline CDR1 and CDR2 sequences are MNHEY and SVGAGI. In DNA form, the CDR3 reads TGTGCCAGCACTCAGGGGCGCATGAGCGTCCGCTACACCTTC. Protein: CASTQGRMSVRYTF.

In the case of this clone: This sample includes further DNA sequences coding for the same CDR3. V gene TRBV4-3 combines with J gene TRBJ1-2; D is uncertain. The V gene's germline CDR1 is LGHNA and CDR2 YSLEER. The ends were cut back, 0 bases at V and 1 base at J, with 9 bases in the middle. CDR3 length: 15 residues. DNA of the CDR3: TGCGCCAGCAGCCAAGAGCTACAGAGTAACTATGGCTACACCTTC. Translating gives CASSQELQSNYGYTF.

The chain uses TRBV6-5 and TRBJ2-7, with D perhaps given as TRBD1 or TRBD2 (6 bases each). CDR1 and CDR2 (germline): MNHEY, SVGAGI. The CDR3 contains 15 residues. The V end lost 4 bases, the J end lost 1 base, and 14 bases lay between the germline ends. As DNA, the CDR3 is TGTGCCAGCAGTTCGGGGGCGCATCGGTCCTACGAGCAGTACTTC. Its translation is CASSSGAHRSYEQYF.

The J gene is TRBJ2-1, the V gene TRBV6-5; possible D gene TRBD2, 5 bases. The CDR3 spans 14 residues. Trimming took off 5 bases at V and 8 bases at J, with 16 bases between the two ends. The germline V gene has CDR1 MNHEY and CDR2 SVGAGI. CDR3 in amino acids: CASSHDYSTHEQFF. The CDR3 region has the DNA TGTGCCAGCAGTCACGACTACAGTACCCATGAGCAGTTCTTC.

This clone has just one count. This sequence joins TRBV5-5 and TRBJ2-2; D is unresolved. The CDR3 is 14 amino acids. The V and J ends lost 0 bases and 8 bases respectively, with 11 bases between them. Germline V gene data show CDR1 as SGHKS and CDR2 as YYEKEE (reference sequence). This CDR3 reads CASSLALITGELFF. The CDR3 nucleotides read TGTGCCAGCAGCTTGGCACTAATTACTGGGGAGCTGTTTTTT.

The chain recombines TRBV5-6 with TRBJ1-3; TRBD1 matches 7 bases. This CDR3 contains 17 residues. Germline CDR1 is SGHDT and CDR2 is YYEEEE. V gave up 0 bases and J gave up 0 bases; unmatched junction bases: 6. The CDR3 loop reads CASSLDRGSSSGNTIYF. The CDR3 DNA follows: TGTGCCAGCAGCTTGGACAGGGGATCGAGCTCTGGAAACACCATATATTTT. Supplemented by reference TRBV5-6 and TRBJ1-3, the full variable domain reads DAGVTQSPTHLIKTRGQQVTLRCSPKSGHDTVSWYQQALGQGPQFIFQYYEEEERQRGNFPDRFSGHQFPNYSSELNVNALLLGDSALYLCASSLDRGSSSGNTIYFGEGSWLTVV.

The chain links TRBV11-2 to TRBJ1-2, with 8 nucleotides matching TRBD1. Germline V CDR1 and CDR2: SGHAT, FQNNGV. V lost 6 bases, J lost 3 bases, and 3 bases stayed unmatched. The CDR3 loop spans 13 amino acids. The CDR3 region is CASSPDRDYGYTF. DNA of the CDR3: TGTGCCAGCAGTCCGGACAGGGACTATGGCTACACCTTC.

V gene TRBV6-5 combines with J gene TRBJ2-6; no firm D call. The V gene lost 6 bases and the J gene lost 0 bases, with 9 bases spanning the gap. CDR3 length: 15 amino acids. Germline CDR1 and CDR2: MNHEY and SVGAGI. CDR3 sequence (DNA): TGTGCCAGCAGGCTCATTTACTCTGGGGCCAACGTCCTGACTTTC. It specifies CASRLIYSGANVLTF.

The chain employs TRBV7-9 and TRBJ1-2, with 7 bases matching TRBD1. The CDR3 loop spans 14 amino acids. The V segment lost 5 bases and the J segment 6 bases; nucleotides outside the gene matches: 9. CDR1 is SEHNR and CDR2 is FQNEAQ in the germline V gene (reference sequence). The DNA for the CDR3 is TGTGCCAGCAGCCATCGACAGGGAGCACATGGCTACACCTTC. This gives the protein CASSHRQGAHGYTF.

The chain couples TRBV30 to TRBJ2-2, with 9 bases aligning to TRBD2. The CDR3 extends over 16 amino acids. V was pared by 3 bases and J by 3 bases, with 8 bases of the junction left unmatched. CDR1 GTSNPN and CDR2 SVGIG come from the germline V gene (reference sequence). The CDR3 region is CAWRRGSGSYTGELFF. The CDR3 bases are TGTGCCTGGAGAAGGGGTAGCGGGAGTTACACCGGGGAGCTGTTTTTT.

CDR3 sequence reads: CASTGGGGYYGYTF. DNA of the CDR3: TGTGCCAGCACCGGGGGCGGAGGTTACTATGGCTACACCTTC. The chain has TRBV5-6 and TRBJ1-2; tentative D call: TRBD1 (6 bases). The CDR3 spans 14 residues. Germline CDR1 is SGHDT and CDR2 is YYEEEE. The V end lost 6 bases, the J end lost 3 bases, and 15 bases lay between the germline ends.

This clone has a handful of counts. The chain carries TRBV2 and TRBJ1-6; no reliable D call. Trimming removed 11 bases at V and 0 bases at J, with 5 bases between. CDR1 is SNHLY and CDR2 is FYNNEI in the germline V gene. The CDR3 is 12 residues long. DNA for the CDR3: TGTGCCGGGAGCTCCTATAATTCACCCCTCCACTTT. As protein: CAGSSYNSPLHF.

This clone has more than one count but fewer than ten. The rearrangement joins TRBV10-3 to TRBJ1-1; tentatively, D is TRBD1 (5 bases). The CDR3 has 16 residues. CDR1 is ENHRY and CDR2 is SYGVKD in the germline V gene. The germline V and J ends were trimmed by 6 bases and 3 bases, with 20 bases remaining between them. The CDR3 coding sequence is TGTGCCATCAGGGGGTCGTGGGGCCGTCGGGACACTGAAGCTTTCTTT. This translates into CAIRGSWGRRDTEAFF.

The rearrangement uses TRBV4-1 and TRBJ2-2; 7 positions match TRBD2. The CDR3 totals 19 residues. V was clipped by 1 base and J by 4 bases; unmatched bases: 15. Germline loops: CDR1 MGHRA, CDR2 YSYEKL. This CDR3 is CASSQAHTGTTRVTGELFF. Here the CDR3 DNA reads TGCGCCAGCAGCCAAGCGCACACCGGGACTACTCGAGTCACCGGGGAGCTGTTTTTT.

The rearrangement uses TRBV5-1 and TRBJ1-2; 11 bases line up with TRBD1. The CDR3 is 16 amino acids. V was clipped by 3 bases and J by 5 bases; unmatched bases: 9. CDR1 and CDR2 (germline): SGHRS, YFSETQ. CDR3: CASSYPTGQGGYGYTF. In DNA form, the CDR3 reads TGCGCCAGCAGCTACCCCACGGGACAGGGGGGTTATGGCTACACCTTC.